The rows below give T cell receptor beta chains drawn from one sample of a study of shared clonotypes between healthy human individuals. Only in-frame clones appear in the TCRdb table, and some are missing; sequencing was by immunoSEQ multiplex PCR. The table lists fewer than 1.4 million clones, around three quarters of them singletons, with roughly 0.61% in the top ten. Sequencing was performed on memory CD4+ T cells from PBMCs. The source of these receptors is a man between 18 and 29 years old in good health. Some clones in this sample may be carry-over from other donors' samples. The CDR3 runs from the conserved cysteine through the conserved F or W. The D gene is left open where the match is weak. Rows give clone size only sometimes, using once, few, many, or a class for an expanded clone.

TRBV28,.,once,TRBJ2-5,TGTGCCAGCAGTTCGGGTGCGGAGGGGATGGAGACCCAGTACTTC,CASSSGAEGMETQYF
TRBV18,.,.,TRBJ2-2,TGTGCCAGCTCACCTGAATGGGGGGAGCTGTTTTTT,CASSPEWGELFF
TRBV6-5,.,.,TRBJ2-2,TGTGCCAGCAGTTACAGGTTCGGCGGGGAGCTGTTTTTT,CASSYRFGGELFF
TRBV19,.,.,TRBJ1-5,TGTGCCAGTACCAGGAACAATCAGCCCCAGCATTTT,CASTRNNQPQHF
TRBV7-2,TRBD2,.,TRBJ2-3,TGTGCCAGCAGCTTAAGGAGCGGGGTGTATACGCAGTATTTT,CASSLRSGVYTQYF
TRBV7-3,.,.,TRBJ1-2,TGTGCCAGCAGCTCCAATCAGGTCTATGGCTACACCTTC,CASSSNQVYGYTF
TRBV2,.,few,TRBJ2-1,TGTGCCAGCAAACTGGAGGAGGGTCGTTACAATGAGCAGTTCTTC,CASKLEEGRYNEQFF
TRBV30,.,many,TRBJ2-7,TGTGCCTGGGGGGCTGTCTACGAGCAGTACTTC,CAWGAVYEQYF
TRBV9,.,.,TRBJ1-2,TGTGCCAGCAGTGAAACCCAGGGAGGCTACACCTTC,CASSETQGGYTF
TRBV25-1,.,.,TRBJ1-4,TGTGCCAGCAGTGATACTATGACAGCAGAAAAACTGTTTTTT,CASSDTMTAEKLFF
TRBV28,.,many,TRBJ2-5,TGTGCCAGCAGTTTATCGACTGGACGCCGTTCCCAAGAGACCCAGTACTTC,CASSLSTGRRSQETQYF
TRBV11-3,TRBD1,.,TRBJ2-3,TGTGCCAGCAGCCGAAAGCGACCCACAGGGGGAGATACGCAGTATTTT,CASSRKRPTGGDTQYF
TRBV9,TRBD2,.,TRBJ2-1,TGTGCCAGCAGCGTAGCTGTGCGAGCGGGAACGGATGAGCAGTTCTTC,CASSVAVRAGTDEQFF
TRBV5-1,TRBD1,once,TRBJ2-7,TGCGCCAGCAGTAGGATGGGACAGGGGGCCTGGGAGCAGTACTTC,CASSRMGQGAWEQYF